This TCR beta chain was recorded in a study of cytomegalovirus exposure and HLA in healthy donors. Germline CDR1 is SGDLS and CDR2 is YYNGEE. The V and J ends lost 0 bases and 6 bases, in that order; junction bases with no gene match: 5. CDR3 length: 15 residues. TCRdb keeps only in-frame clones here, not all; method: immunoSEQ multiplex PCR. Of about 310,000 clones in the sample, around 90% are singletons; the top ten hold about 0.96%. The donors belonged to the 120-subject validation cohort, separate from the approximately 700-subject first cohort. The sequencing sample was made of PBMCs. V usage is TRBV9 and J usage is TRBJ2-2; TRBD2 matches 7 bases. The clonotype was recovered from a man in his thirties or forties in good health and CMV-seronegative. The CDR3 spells CASSVAGGRPGELFF. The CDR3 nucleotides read TGTGCCAGCAGCGTAGCGGGGGGTAGGCCCGGGGAGCTGTTTTTT.